This is a list of T cell receptor beta chains from one sample in a study of response to subunit inactivated influenza vaccine. Using its own MiXCR run on the RT-PCR reads, TCRdb lists one record per CDR3 protein. Here the sample spans 500,000 to 600,000 distinct CDR3 sequences, approximately 15% being singletons. The sequences come from CD4+ T cells sorted from PBMCs, collected roughly 24 months after vaccination. The receptors shown here come from a man aged 50 to 69 who received an inactivated influenza vaccine. The CDR3 runs from the conserved cysteine through the conserved F or W. The order of the fields is J gene, V gene, clone size, D gene, CDR3 protein, CDR3 DNA. A D gene is named only where the DNA matches it firmly. Clone size is not always given. Where it is, it says once, few, many or a class for expanded clones.

j_gene: TRBJ2-3; v_gene: TRBV6-1; abundance: .; d_gene: TRBD2; CDR3aa: CASSALVASGRIPDTQYF; CDR3nt: TGTGCCAGCAGTGCCCTTGTGGCTAGCGGGAGAATCCCAGATACGCAGTATTTT
j_gene: TRBJ1-6; v_gene: TRBV5-1; abundance: .; d_gene: TRBD1; CDR3aa: CASSRSTGVQDSPLHF; CDR3nt: TGCGCCAGCAGCCGTTCGACAGGGGTGCAGGATTCACCCCTCCACTTT
j_gene: TRBJ2-3; v_gene: TRBV11-3; abundance: many; d_gene: TRBD2; CDR3aa: CASSTGLAELWDTDTQYF; CDR3nt: TGTGCCAGCAGCACTGGACTAGCGGAGCTCTGGGACACAGATACGCAGTATTTT
j_gene: TRBJ2-3; v_gene: TRBV27; abundance: few; d_gene: TRBD1; CDR3aa: CASSPGQGRSTDTQYF; CDR3nt: TGTGCCAGCAGTCCAGGACAGGGGCGGAGCACAGATACGCAGTATTTT
j_gene: TRBJ1-6; v_gene: TRBV7-2; abundance: .; d_gene: .; CDR3aa: CASSLAGSNSPLHF; CDR3nt: TGTGCCAGCAGCTTAGCAGGTTCAAATTCACCCCTCCACTTT
j_gene: TRBJ1-6; v_gene: TRBV20-1; abundance: few; d_gene: .; CDR3aa: CSARPGAVNSPLHF; CDR3nt: TGCAGTGCGCGACCGGGGGCGGTTAATTCACCCCTCCACTTT
j_gene: TRBJ2-5; v_gene: TRBV28; abundance: few; d_gene: .; CDR3aa: CASGVLGETQYF; CDR3nt: TGTGCCAGCGGGGTTTTGGGAGAGACCCAGTACTTC
j_gene: TRBJ1-5; v_gene: TRBV12-3/TRBV12-4; abundance: few; d_gene: TRBD1; CDR3aa: CASSGTGTVNQPQHF; CDR3nt: TGTGCCAGCAGCGGAACCGGGACAGTGAATCAGCCCCAGCATTTT
j_gene: TRBJ1-5; v_gene: TRBV20-1; abundance: .; d_gene: .; CDR3aa: CSARGSLNQPQHF; CDR3nt: TGCAGTGCCCGTGGGAGCCTCAATCAGCCCCAGCATTTT
j_gene: TRBJ2-1; v_gene: TRBV6-5; abundance: many; d_gene: .; CDR3aa: CASSYLGGGGNEQFF; CDR3nt: TGTGCCAGCAGTTACTTGGGAGGGGGGGGTAATGAGCAGTTCTTC
j_gene: TRBJ1-1; v_gene: TRBV3-1; abundance: .; d_gene: .; CDR3aa: CASSQENGYTEAFF; CDR3nt: TGTGCCAGCAGCCAAGAAAACGGATACACTGAAGCTTTCTTT
j_gene: TRBJ2-3; v_gene: TRBV5-6; abundance: many; d_gene: TRBD2; CDR3aa: CASSLSGTTDTQYF; CDR3nt: TGTGCCAGCAGCCTCAGCGGGACCACAGATACGCAGTATTTT
j_gene: TRBJ2-7; v_gene: TRBV7-2; abundance: .; d_gene: .; CDR3aa: CASSPSGGSVYEQYF; CDR3nt: TGTGCCAGCAGCCCTTCGGGCGGCTCGGTATACGAGCAGTACTTC
j_gene: TRBJ1-6; v_gene: TRBV5-1; abundance: .; d_gene: TRBD1; CDR3aa: CASKLSDRGNSPLHF; CDR3nt: TGCGCCAGCAAGTTGTCCGACAGGGGGAATTCACCCCTCCACTTT
j_gene: TRBJ1-2; v_gene: TRBV20-1; abundance: .; d_gene: TRBD1; CDR3aa: CTSDRVVGDGYTF; CDR3nt: TGCACCTCAGACAGGGTCGTAGGGGATGGCTACACCTTC
j_gene: TRBJ2-2; v_gene: TRBV12-3/TRBV12-4; abundance: few; d_gene: TRBD1; CDR3aa: CASSFRGLETGELFF; CDR3nt: TGTGCCAGCAGTTTCAGGGGGCTTGAGACCGGGGAGCTGTTTTTT
j_gene: TRBJ2-5; v_gene: TRBV7-9; abundance: many; d_gene: .; CDR3aa: CASSLAGTQETQYF; CDR3nt: TGTGCCAGCAGCTTAGCTGGAACCCAAGAGACCCAGTACTTC
j_gene: TRBJ2-3; v_gene: TRBV6-5; abundance: few; d_gene: .; CDR3aa: CASSDRGLLGTDTQYF; CDR3nt: TGTGCCAGCAGTGACAGAGGACTCCTGGGCACAGATACGCAGTATTTT
j_gene: TRBJ2-1; v_gene: TRBV7-8; abundance: .; d_gene: .; CDR3aa: CASSAGEGEQFF; CDR3nt: TGTGCCAGCAGCGCAGGGGAGGGTGAGCAGTTCTTC
j_gene: TRBJ2-5; v_gene: TRBV18; abundance: .; d_gene: TRBD1; CDR3aa: CASSPTLTGNQETQYF; CDR3nt: TGTGCCAGCTCACCAACCTTGACAGGGAACCAAGAGACCCAGTACTTC
j_gene: TRBJ2-1; v_gene: TRBV19; abundance: .; d_gene: .; CDR3aa: CASSIRDSTPNEQFF; CDR3nt: TGTGCCAGTAGTATCCGGGACTCCACCCCCAATGAGCAGTTCTTC
j_gene: TRBJ2-2; v_gene: TRBV5-1; abundance: many; d_gene: .; CDR3aa: CASSLETRGRNTGELFF; CDR3nt: TGCGCCAGCAGCTTGGAAACAAGGGGTCGGAACACCGGGGAGCTGTTTTTT
j_gene: TRBJ2-2; v_gene: TRBV29-1; abundance: few; d_gene: TRBD2; CDR3aa: CSGTSGVAGELFF; CDR3nt: TGCAGCGGGACTAGCGGGGTGGCCGGGGAGCTGTTTTTT
j_gene: TRBJ2-1; v_gene: TRBV28; abundance: .; d_gene: .; CDR3aa: CASMIQLRLGDEQFF; CDR3nt: TGTGCCAGCATGATTCAACTGAGGCTGGGGGATGAGCAGTTCTTC
j_gene: TRBJ2-2; v_gene: TRBV7-2; abundance: few; d_gene: .; CDR3aa: CASSMDITGELFF; CDR3nt: TGTGCCAGCAGCATGGACATCACCGGGGAGCTGTTTTTT
j_gene: TRBJ2-2; v_gene: TRBV19; abundance: few; d_gene: .; CDR3aa: CASRPISGGELFF; CDR3nt: TGTGCCAGTAGACCCATTTCCGGGGGGGAGCTGTTTTTT
j_gene: TRBJ2-3; v_gene: TRBV7-2; abundance: .; d_gene: TRBD2; CDR3aa: CASSLRASAGGTDTQYF; CDR3nt: TGTGCCAGCAGCTTACGGGCTAGCGCGGGGGGCACAGATACGCAGTATTTT
j_gene: TRBJ2-1; v_gene: TRBV11-2; abundance: few; d_gene: TRBD1; CDR3aa: CASSLDRGRGYEQFF; CDR3nt: TGTGCCAGCAGCTTAGATCGTGGCAGGGGGTATGAGCAGTTCTTC
j_gene: TRBJ1-5; v_gene: TRBV10-3; abundance: .; d_gene: TRBD1; CDR3aa: CAISPTGGNQPQHF; CDR3nt: TGTGCCATCAGTCCGACAGGGGGCAATCAGCCCCAGCATTTT